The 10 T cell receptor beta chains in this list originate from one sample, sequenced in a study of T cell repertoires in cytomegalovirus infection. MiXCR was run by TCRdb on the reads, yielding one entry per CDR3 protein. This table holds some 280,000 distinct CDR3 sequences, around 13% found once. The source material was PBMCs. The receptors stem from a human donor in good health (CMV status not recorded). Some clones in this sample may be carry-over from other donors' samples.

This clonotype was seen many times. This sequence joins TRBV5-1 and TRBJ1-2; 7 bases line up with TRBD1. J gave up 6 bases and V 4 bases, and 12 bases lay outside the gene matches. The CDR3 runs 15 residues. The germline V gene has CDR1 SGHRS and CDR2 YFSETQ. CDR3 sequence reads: CASSQNRGRRDGYTF. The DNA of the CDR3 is TGCGCCAGCAGCCAAAACAGGGGCAGGAGGGATGGCTACACCTTC.

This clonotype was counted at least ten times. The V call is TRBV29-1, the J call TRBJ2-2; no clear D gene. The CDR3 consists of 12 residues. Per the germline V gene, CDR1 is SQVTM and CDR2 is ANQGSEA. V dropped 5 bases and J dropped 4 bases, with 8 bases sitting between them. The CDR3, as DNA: TGCAGCGTTAGGGCGTCCACCGGGGAGCTGTTTTTT. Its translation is CSVRASTGELFF.

CDR3 DNA: TGCAGTGCTAGAGGACCGCCGAGGGGCAATGAGCAGTTCTTC. Its protein is CSARGPPRGNEQFF. The rearrangement joins TRBV20-1 to TRBJ2-1; D assignment may be TRBD1 or TRBD2 (5 bases each). This CDR3 is built from 14 residues. Germline V gives CDR1 DFQATT, CDR2 SNEGSKA (reference sequence). Trimming left V 1 base short and J 6 bases short, with 13 bases between.

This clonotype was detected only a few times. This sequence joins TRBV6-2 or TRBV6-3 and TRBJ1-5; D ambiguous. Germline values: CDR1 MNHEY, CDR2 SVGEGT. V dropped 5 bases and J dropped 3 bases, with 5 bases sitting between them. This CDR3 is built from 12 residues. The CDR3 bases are TGTGCCAGCAGTGGTCCCAATCAGCCCCAGCATTTT. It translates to CASSGPNQPQHF.

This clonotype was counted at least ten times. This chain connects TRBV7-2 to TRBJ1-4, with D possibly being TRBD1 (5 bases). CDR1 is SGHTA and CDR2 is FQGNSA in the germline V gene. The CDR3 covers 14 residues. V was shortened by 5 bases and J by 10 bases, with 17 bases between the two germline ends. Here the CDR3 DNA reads TGTGCCAGCAGCCCACGACATCAGGGAGGAAAACTGTTTTTT. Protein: CASSPRHQGGKLFF.

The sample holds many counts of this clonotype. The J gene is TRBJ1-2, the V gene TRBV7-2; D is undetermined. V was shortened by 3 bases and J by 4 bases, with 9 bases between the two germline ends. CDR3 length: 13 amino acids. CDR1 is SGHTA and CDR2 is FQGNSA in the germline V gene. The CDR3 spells CASSLDGTYGYTF. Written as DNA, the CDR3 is TGTGCCAGCAGCTTGGACGGAACCTATGGCTACACCTTC.

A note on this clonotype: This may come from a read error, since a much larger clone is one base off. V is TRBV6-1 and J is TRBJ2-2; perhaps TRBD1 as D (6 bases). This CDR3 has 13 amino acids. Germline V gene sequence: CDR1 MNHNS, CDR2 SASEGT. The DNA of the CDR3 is TGTGCCAGCTCAGGGACAAACAACGGGGAGCTGTTTTTT. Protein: CASSGTNNGELFF.

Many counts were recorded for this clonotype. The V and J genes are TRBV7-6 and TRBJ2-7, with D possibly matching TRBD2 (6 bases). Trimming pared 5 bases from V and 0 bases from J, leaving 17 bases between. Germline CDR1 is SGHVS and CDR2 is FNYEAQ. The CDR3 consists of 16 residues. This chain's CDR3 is CASSPGASGRSYEQYF. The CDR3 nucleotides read TGTGCCAGCAGCCCCGGAGCGAGCGGGCGCTCCTACGAGCAGTACTTC.

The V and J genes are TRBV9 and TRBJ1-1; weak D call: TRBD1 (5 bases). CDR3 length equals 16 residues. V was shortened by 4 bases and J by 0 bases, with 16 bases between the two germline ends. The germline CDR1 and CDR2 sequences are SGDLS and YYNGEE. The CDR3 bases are TGTGCCAGCAGCCCCACCCAGGGCGGCATGAACACTGAAGCTTTCTTT. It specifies CASSPTQGGMNTEAFF.

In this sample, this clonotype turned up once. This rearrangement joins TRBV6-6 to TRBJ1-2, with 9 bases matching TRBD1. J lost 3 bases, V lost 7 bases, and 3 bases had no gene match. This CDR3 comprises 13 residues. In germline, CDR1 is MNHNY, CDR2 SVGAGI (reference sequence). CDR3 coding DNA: TGTGCCAGCATGACAGGGGGGGACTATGGCTACACCTTC. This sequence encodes CASMTGGDYGYTF.